The subject of this entry is one TCR beta chain. V lost 4 bases to trimming and J lost 5 bases; unmatched junction nucleotides: 8. The CDR3 is 16 residues long. The V gene's germline CDR1 is KGHSH and CDR2 LQKENI. Individual cDNA molecules received unique molecular identifiers in the library. TCRdb reprocessed the RACE reads with MiXCR, giving one entry per CDR3 protein. The data show roughly 250,000 distinct CDR3 sequences, approximately 8.4% seen once. This entry comes from a study of human T cells and chemical hapten exposure. As to time point: pre-sensitization, week 0. Treatment defined: therapeutic diphenylcyclopropenone sensitization with weekly scalp DPC. Those who donated were patients with alopecia, 18 to 70 years of age, and suitable for DPC.

This sequence was found in a woman aged 35 to 49 with alopecia areata. Some clones in this sample may be carry-over from other donors' samples. Material: whole blood, obtained in connection with sensitization to the hapten diphenylcyclopropenone (DPC). V gene TRBV18 combines with J gene TRBJ2-7, with 13 positions matching TRBD2. The CDR3 DNA reads TGTGCCAGCTCACTGAACGCACTAGCGGGAGGGGACGAGCAGTACTTC. Protein sequence: CASSLNALAGGDEQYF. The variable domain in full, completed from reference TRBV18 and TRBJ2-7, reads NAGVMQNPRHLVRRRGQEARLRCSPMKGHSHVYWYRQLPEEGLKFMVYLQKENIIDESGMPKERFSAEFPKEGPSILRIQQVVRGDSAAYFCASSLNALAGGDEQYFGPGTRLTVT.